The text below deals with one T cell receptor beta chain. This sample was included in a study of blood T cell repertoires in COVID-19. Generated by immunoSEQ multiplex PCR, the TCRdb table keeps only in-frame clones and is missing some. The data show about 70,000 clones, with 65% to 90% seen just once and less than 3% held by the top ten. Per germline, CDR1 SGHRS and CDR2 YFSETQ. V was clipped by 4 bases and J by 1 base, with 17 bases between them. This CDR3 spans 16 amino acids. The material sequenced was peripheral blood. V and J are TRBV5-1 and TRBJ2-5; D may be TRBD2 (6 bases). The sequence came from a man aged 80 or over with acute or convalescent COVID-19. Here the CDR3 reads CASSGAGTRGQETQYF. The CDR3 region has the DNA TGCGCCAGCAGCGGTGCCGGGACTCGGGGCCAAGAGACCCAGTACTTC.